Detailed here is one T cell receptor beta chain. The sample originates from a study of control samples from healthy donors and cancer patients. Assay: immunoSEQ multiplex PCR; the TCRdb copy retains only in-frame clones and omits some. The top ten hold 2% to 3% of the sample, which has about 97,000 clones, roughly nine tenths seen once. CDR3 length: 17 residues. Trimming removed 1 base from V and 4 bases from J; junction bases left unmatched: 9. Germline V gives CDR1 SGHTA, CDR2 FQGNSA. The chain couples TRBV7-2 to TRBJ2-3; TRBD2 agrees at 9 bases. The material sequenced was blood. The receptor comes from a woman aged 18-29 years in good health. The CDR3 loop is CASSLGGGRASADTQYF. CDR3 bases: TGTGCCAGCAGCTTAGGGGGCGGGAGGGCCTCGGCAGATACGCAGTATTTT. Full variable domain (remainder filled in from reference TRBV7-2 and TRBJ2-3): GAGVSQSPSNKVTEKGKDVELRCDPISGHTALYWYRQSLGQGLEFLIYFQGNSAPDKSGLPSDRFSAERTGGSVSTLTIQRTQQEDSAVYLCASSLGGGRASADTQYFGPGTRLTVL.